What follows are 22 T cell receptor beta chains derived from one specimen sequenced in a study of graft-versus-host responses after intestinal transplantation (dated by TCRdb to the early 2020s). Libraries were made using the immunoSEQ multiplex PCR assay. TCRdb provides this immuneACCESS table in a form limited to in-frame rearrangements. Some clones are lacking; in checked studies, under half of them reflect an unresolved V gene, and why the rest are absent is not known. The sample table shows approximately 130,000 clones, and about 92% are seen once. Around 0.16% of the sample comes from the top ten. The sample's time point, from its label and the paper: cells obtained before transplantation from donor or recipient. The antigens of these receptors remain unknown. Sequenced material: unstimulated CD4+ T cells sorted from spleen or lymph node cells, taken before intestinal transplant. These receptor sequences come from a human donor who received an intestinal transplant.

A single count supports this clone. V usage is TRBV25-1 and J usage is TRBJ2-3, with unresolved D. The CDR3 spans 14 residues. Per the germline V gene, CDR1 is MGHDK and CDR2 is SYGVNS. V gave up 1 base and J gave up 5 bases, with 10 bases separating them. CDR3 in DNA: TGTGCCAGCAGTGAATCTTCCCTGAGAGATACGCAGTATTTT. Translation gives CASSESSLRDTQYF.

The chain has TRBV10-3 and TRBJ1-1; 11 bases fit TRBD1. V lost 6 bases, J lost 11 bases, and 5 bases stayed unmatched. Looked up from germline, CDR1 is ENHRY and CDR2 is SYGVKD. This CDR3 contains 12 residues. CDR3 DNA sequence: TGTGCCATCAGGGACAGGGGGCCGGGGGCTTTCTTT. Its protein is CAIRDRGPGAFF.

J is TRBJ1-6 and V is TRBV6-5, with 8 positions matching TRBD1. This CDR3 contains 14 residues. V was clipped by 6 bases and J by 10 bases; unmatched bases: 8. Looked up from germline, CDR1 is MNHEY and CDR2 is SVGAGI. The DNA for the CDR3 is TGTGCCAGCAGGACCGGGACAGGAGTATCACCCCTCCACTTT. Amino acid sequence: CASRTGTGVSPLHF.

The table lists this clone with a count of one. The gene calls are TRBV5-4 and TRBJ2-5, with TRBD1 as a possible D gene (5 bases). Per the germline V gene, CDR1 is SGHNT and CDR2 is YYREEE (reference sequence). V lost 1 base to trimming and J lost 5 bases, with 6 bases between them. This CDR3 region has 12 residues. The CDR3 protein is CASSLYRETQYF. The CDR3 coding sequence is TGTGCCAGCAGCTTGTACAGGGAGACCCAGTACTTC.

As regards this clone: The sample contains more than one DNA sequence encoding this CDR3. This chain uses TRBV4-1 with TRBJ1-2; D not resolved. Germline lookup yields CDR1 MGHRA and CDR2 YSYEKL. The V gene lost 0 bases and the J gene lost 8 bases, with 13 bases spanning the gap. This CDR3 contains 14 residues. In nucleotides, the CDR3 is TGCGCCAGCAGCCAAGATCGGGGTGGTTACGGCTACACCTTC. This gives the protein CASSQDRGGYGYTF.

J is TRBJ2-7 and V is TRBV7-2; D is perhaps TRBD2 (6 bases). V lost 5 bases and J 4 bases, leaving 12 bases between the germline ends. From germline, CDR1 is SGHTA and CDR2 FQGNSA. The CDR3 length is 13 residues. This CDR3 is CASSQGLLYEQYF. CDR3 coding DNA: TGTGCCAGCAGCCAAGGACTACTTTACGAGCAGTACTTC.

This chain joins TRBV4-1 and TRBJ2-7; D is ambiguous. This CDR3 is 11 amino acids long. Deletions cut 5 bases from V and 3 bases from J, with 5 bases between. The V gene's germline CDR1 is MGHRA and CDR2 YSYEKL. CDR3 region: CASSVDYEQYF. The DNA of the CDR3 is TGCGCCAGCAGCGTTGACTACGAGCAGTACTTC.

The chain joins TRBV4-1 to TRBJ1-2, with a weak D call TRBD1 (5 bases). The CDR3 length is 17 residues. Germline V gene lookup returns CDR1 MGHRA and CDR2 YSYEKL. V lost 4 bases, J lost 2 bases, and 20 bases lay in between. CDR3 protein: CASSRTPGQGDNYGYTF. The CDR3 DNA is TGCGCCAGCAGCCGAACACCCGGGCAGGGAGACAACTATGGCTACACCTTC.

The chain employs TRBV5-1 and TRBJ2-1; D remains ambiguous. Trimming took 7 bases from V and 5 from J, leaving 13 bases between them. CDR3 length: 13 amino acids. Germline V gene lookup returns CDR1 SGHRS and CDR2 YFSETQ. The CDR3 is CASGSLWDNEQFF. CDR3 in DNA: TGCGCCAGCGGCTCCCTTTGGGACAATGAGCAGTTCTTC.

V usage is TRBV2 and J usage is TRBJ2-5; 10 bases fit TRBD1. V lost 8 bases and J lost 5; bases outside the gene matches: 11. The CDR3 runs 15 residues. Per the germline V gene, CDR1 is SNHLY and CDR2 is FYNNEI. The CDR3 DNA reads TGTGCCAGCGACACTTATCCGGGACAGGGGGAGACCCAGTACTTC. It codes for CASDTYPGQGETQYF.

V is TRBV6-5 and J is TRBJ1-3; D perhaps matches TRBD1 (5 bases). With 10 bases removed from V and 0 bases from J, the gap between germline ends came to 10 bases. Germline V lookup: CDR1 MNHEY, CDR2 SVGAGI. There are 13 residues in the CDR3. The DNA of the CDR3 is TGTGCCACCAGGGAGTTCTCTGGAAACACCATATATTTT. Translated: CATREFSGNTIYF.

The chain is built from TRBV5-1 and TRBJ2-7; unclear D gene. The V gene's germline CDR1 is SGHRS and CDR2 YFSETQ. CDR3 size: 14 residues. Trimming cost V 2 bases and J 4 bases, with 13 bases left between them. The CDR3 loop reads CASSFNSANYEQYF. DNA of the CDR3: TGCGCCAGCAGCTTTAATTCAGCAAATTACGAGCAGTACTTC.

The chain recombines TRBV5-8 with TRBJ1-2; TRBD1 aligns across 9 bases. Germline assignment: CDR1 SGHTS and CDR2 YDEGEE. This CDR3 has 15 residues. V shed 4 bases, J shed 2 bases, and the junction held 6 bases outside the gene matches. The CDR3 DNA sequence: TGTGCCAGCAGCCGCGTGGACAGGGGCAACTATGGCTACACCTTC. Amino acids: CASSRVDRGNYGYTF. Supplemented by reference TRBV5-8 and TRBJ1-2, the full variable domain reads EAGVTQSPTHLIKTRGQQATLRCSPISGHTSVYWYQQALGLGLQFLLWYDEGEERNRGNFPPRFSGRQFPNYSSELNVNALELEDSALYLCASSRVDRGNYGYTFGSGTRLTVV.

The chain uses TRBV14 and TRBJ2-7; a weak D match, TRBD2 (5 bases). CDR1 is SGHDN and CDR2 is FVKESK in the germline V gene. Trimming took off 1 base at V and 2 bases at J, with 18 bases between the two ends. CDR3 length equals 17 residues. DNA for the CDR3: TGTGCCAGCAGCCAAGCTCACGGGGTATCGTCTGCCTACGAGCAGTACTTC. Protein sequence: CASSQAHGVSSAYEQYF.

The chain joins TRBV11-2 to TRBJ2-1, with D hard to call. Germline assignment: CDR1 SGHAT and CDR2 FQNNGV. V lost 5 bases, J lost 7 bases, and 12 bases lay in between. The CDR3 contains 13 residues. CDR3 region: CASSPRPVNEQFF. Here the CDR3 DNA reads TGTGCCAGCAGCCCGCGACCGGTTAATGAGCAGTTCTTC.

The V and J genes are TRBV7-2 and TRBJ2-1; no reliable D call. CDR1 is SGHTA, CDR2 FQGNSA, per germline. Trimming cost V 0 bases and J 6 bases, with 3 bases left between them. The CDR3 is 12 residues long. This chain's CDR3 is CASSLAPNEQFF. The CDR3 nucleotides read TGTGCCAGCAGCTTAGCCCCCAATGAGCAGTTCTTC. The full variable domain, its missing parts supplied by reference TRBV7-2 and TRBJ2-1, is GAGVSQSPSNKVTEKGKDVELRCDPISGHTALYWYRQSLGQGLEFLIYFQGNSAPDKSGLPSDRFSAERTGGSVSTLTIQRTQQEDSAVYLCASSLAPNEQFFGPGTRLTVL.

The chain uses TRBV5-1 and TRBJ1-2; 8 nucleotides agree with TRBD1. This CDR3 has 14 residues. The germline gives CDR1 SGHRS, CDR2 YFSETQ. With V trimmed by 7 bases and J by 7 bases, 12 bases remained unmatched. DNA for the CDR3: TGCGCCAGCTCCGGGGGGACAGGCGCGGCTGGCTACACCTTC. It is translated as CASSGGTGAAGYTF.

This clone came up once. The chain uses TRBV5-5 and TRBJ1-1, with TRBD1 matching over 7 bases. V dropped 2 bases and J dropped 4; count of bases not matched to a gene: 8. Germline CDR1 reads SGHKS; CDR2 reads YYEKEE (reference sequence). This CDR3 has 15 amino acids. The DNA of the CDR3 is TGTGCCAGCAGCTTTTCAGCAGGGGGTGGCACTGAAGCTTTCTTT. Protein sequence: CASSFSAGGGTEAFF.

The gene calls are TRBV5-4 and TRBJ2-1; 7 bases match TRBD2. V lost 7 bases and J lost 2; bases outside the gene matches: 3. Germline V lookup: CDR1 SGHNT, CDR2 YYREEE (reference sequence). This CDR3 has 13 amino acids. In DNA form, the CDR3 reads TGTGCCAGCTTTGGGGGGGCCTACAATGAGCAGTTCTTC. Translating gives CASFGGAYNEQFF.

The chain combines TRBV7-7 with TRBJ2-2; tentative D call: TRBD1 (6 bases). Between the trimmed V and J ends, which lost 3 bases and 3 bases, there was a span of 8 bases. Germline V gene sequence: CDR1 SSHAT, CDR2 FNYEAQ (reference sequence). The CDR3 runs 14 residues. DNA of the CDR3: TGTGCCAGCAGCTTGCAGGGGCACACCGGGGAGCTGTTTTTT. It encodes CASSLQGHTGELFF.

This chain joins TRBV18 and TRBJ1-3; D is uncertain. This CDR3 has 16 residues. V was cut by 6 bases and J by 0 bases, with 15 bases left in between. Looked up from germline, CDR1 is KGHSH and CDR2 is LQKENI. The chain's CDR3 is CASSLGHPDSGNTIYF. The CDR3 DNA is TGTGCCAGCTCCCTCGGGCATCCAGACTCTGGAAACACCATATATTTT.

This clone was picked up one time. V and J are TRBV6-5 and TRBJ1-2, with TRBD1 matching over 7 bases. The CDR3 sequence is 13 residues long. After removal of 6 bases from V and 5 bases from J, the junction contained 6 bases not matched to a gene. Germline V lookup: CDR1 MNHEY, CDR2 SVGAGI. CDR3 in DNA: TGTGCCAGCAGCCCGGGACAGCTATATGGCTACACCTTC. This encodes CASSPGQLYGYTF.